These 12 T cell receptor beta chains share one sample of origin, sequenced in a study of cytomegalovirus exposure and HLA in healthy donors. Researchers ran the PCR with 60 Vbeta and 13 Jbeta primers. Using immunoSEQ multiplex PCR, the repertoire was profiled, and TCRdb retains in-frame clones only, with some absent. The data show 50,000 to 65,000 clones, around 72% seen once. Sequencing used PBMCs. Receptors originate from a man in his late teens or twenties in good health and CMV-seronegative.

V usage is TRBV7-8 and J usage is TRBJ1-5; D is possibly TRBD1 (6 bases). The ends were cut back, 2 bases at V and 4 bases at J, with 12 bases in the middle. The germline V gene has CDR1 SGHVS and CDR2 FQNEAQ. The CDR3 spans 15 residues. The CDR3 coding sequence is TGTGCCAGCAGCTTAACTACAGGGATAAATCAGCCCCAGCATTTT. Translating gives CASSLTTGINQPQHF.

This chain uses TRBV28 with TRBJ1-3; a possible D gene is TRBD1 (6 bases). V was trimmed by 1 base and J by 4 bases, leaving 20 bases between them. Germline V gene lookup returns CDR1 MDHEN and CDR2 SYDVKM. There are 18 residues in the CDR3. For the CDR3, the DNA is TGTGCCAGCAGTTTATCCGGACGACAGGAGAGAATGGGAAACACCATATATTTT. It is translated as CASSLSGRQERMGNTIYF.

This clone came up a few times. The chain employs TRBV4-3 and TRBJ1-1; D is unclear. This CDR3 spans 16 amino acids. The V gene's germline CDR1 is LGHNA and CDR2 YSLEER. The V and J ends lost 0 bases and 2 bases respectively, with 13 bases between them. CDR3 DNA: TGCGCCAGCAGCCAAGATGGGCGTATAGGAAACACTGAAGCTTTCTTT. This sequence encodes CASSQDGRIGNTEAFF.

V gene TRBV4-3 combines with J gene TRBJ2-5, with unresolved D. The CDR3 extends over 15 amino acids. CDR1 is LGHNA and CDR2 is YSLEER in the germline V gene. V gave up 0 bases and J gave up 1 base, with 9 bases separating them. Here the CDR3 reads CASSQDRSSQETQYF. CDR3 DNA sequence: TGCGCCAGCAGCCAAGACAGGTCCTCCCAAGAGACCCAGTACTTC.

The rearrangement links TRBV19 to TRBJ1-5; D unresolved. V was shortened by 3 bases and J by 4 bases, with 7 bases between the two germline ends. The CDR3 length is 13 residues. CDR1 and CDR2 (germline): LNHDA, SQIVND (reference sequence). In DNA form, the CDR3 reads TGTGCCAGTAGTATGTTGGAGAATCAGCCCCAGCATTTT. This sequence encodes CASSMLENQPQHF.

CDR3 in amino acids: CATGPHGGIDTEAFF. The CDR3 DNA sequence: TGTGCCACCGGGCCCCATGGGGGGATTGACACTGAAGCTTTCTTT. The V call is TRBV10-3, the J call TRBJ1-1; D is possibly TRBD1 (5 bases). This CDR3 contains 15 residues. Trimming took 10 bases from V and 3 from J, leaving 21 bases between them. CDR1 and CDR2 (germline): ENHRY, SYGVKD.

In this sample, this clone turned up a few times. The rearrangement uses TRBV7-9 and TRBJ1-5, with D perhaps TRBD1 (6 bases). Germline CDR1 and CDR2: SEHNR and FQNEAQ (reference sequence). The CDR3 contains 14 residues. Trimming removed 6 bases from V and 4 bases from J, with 13 bases in between. For the CDR3, the DNA is TGTGCCAGCAGACCCGGGGGGGCGAATCAGCCCCAGCATTTT. It encodes CASRPGGANQPQHF.

This chain connects TRBV28 to TRBJ2-4; no clear D gene. V lost 6 bases and J 0 bases, leaving 12 bases between the germline ends. CDR3 size: 15 residues. The germline gives CDR1 MDHEN, CDR2 SYDVKM. The CDR3: CASRTRLLAKNIQYF. Written as DNA, the CDR3 is TGTGCCAGCAGGACGAGGTTACTAGCCAAAAACATTCAGTACTTC. The full variable domain, in which reference TRBV28 and TRBJ2-4 provide the parts outside the CDR3, is DVKVTQSSRYLVKRTGEKVFLECVQDMDHENMFWYRQDPGLGLRLIYFSYDVKMKEKGDIPEGYSVSREKKERFSLILESASTNQTSMYLCASRTRLLAKNIQYFGAGTRLSVL.

J is TRBJ1-2 and V is TRBV4-3, with D unclear. Germline CDR1 LGHNA, CDR2 YSLEER. The germline V and J ends were trimmed by 0 bases and 7 bases, with 9 bases remaining between them. This CDR3 is built from 13 residues. The CDR3 DNA reads as TGCGCCAGCAGCCAAGATGAGGTTGGTGGCTACACCTTC. Translating it yields CASSQDEVGGYTF.

The rearrangement uses TRBV14 and TRBJ1-1; a possible D gene is TRBD1 (5 bases). The germline V and J ends were trimmed by 1 base and 1 base, with 10 bases remaining between them. Germline V gene sequence: CDR1 SGHDN, CDR2 FVKESK. The CDR3 has 15 amino acids. CDR3 region: CASSQAQGKNTEAFF. CDR3 bases: TGTGCCAGCAGCCAAGCGCAGGGAAAGAACACTGAAGCTTTCTTT.

This chain uses TRBV28 with TRBJ1-1; D is unclear. Trimming took off 6 bases at V and 7 bases at J, with 12 bases between the two ends. CDR3 size: 12 residues. Germline CDR1 is MDHEN and CDR2 is SYDVKM. The CDR3 region is CASSSDQFEAFF. CDR3 DNA: TGTGCCAGCAGCAGCGACCAGTTTGAAGCTTTCTTT. The full variable domain, rest sourced from reference TRBV28 and TRBJ1-1, is DVKVTQSSRYLVKRTGEKVFLECVQDMDHENMFWYRQDPGLGLRLIYFSYDVKMKEKGDIPEGYSVSREKKERFSLILESASTNQTSMYLCASSSDQFEAFFGQGTRLTVV.

The chain couples TRBV19 to TRBJ2-2; TRBD1 matches at 7 bases. This CDR3 contains 13 residues. Trimming removed 5 bases from V and 6 bases from J; junction bases left unmatched: 3. The V gene's germline CDR1 is LNHDA and CDR2 SQIVND (reference sequence). The CDR3 nucleotides are TGTGCCAGTAGTCCTCAGGGGGCCGGGGAGCTGTTTTTT. Amino acid sequence: CASSPQGAGELFF.